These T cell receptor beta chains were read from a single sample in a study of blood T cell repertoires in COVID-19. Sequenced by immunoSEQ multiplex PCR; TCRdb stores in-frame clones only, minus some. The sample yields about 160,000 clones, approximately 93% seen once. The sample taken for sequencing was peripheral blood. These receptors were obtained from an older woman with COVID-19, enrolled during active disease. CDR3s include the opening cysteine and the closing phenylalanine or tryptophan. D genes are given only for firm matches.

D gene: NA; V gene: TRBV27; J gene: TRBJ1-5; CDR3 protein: CASSITGGQPQHF; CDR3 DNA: TGTGCCAGCAGTATAACGGGGGGTCAGCCCCAGCATTTT
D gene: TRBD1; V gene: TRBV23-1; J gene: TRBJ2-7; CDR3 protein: CASSQSLPGGRDEQYF; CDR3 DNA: TGCGCCAGCAGTCAATCGTTGCCAGGGGGAAGGGACGAGCAGTACTTC
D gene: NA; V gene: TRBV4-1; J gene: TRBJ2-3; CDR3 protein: CASSQVVGLDTQYF; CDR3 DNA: TGCGCCAGCAGCCAAGTCGTGGGGCTGGATACGCAGTATTTT
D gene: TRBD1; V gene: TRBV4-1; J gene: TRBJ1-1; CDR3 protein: CASSPSGQGAPWEAFF; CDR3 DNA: TGCGCCAGCAGCCCCTCGGGGCAGGGGGCCCCCTGGGAAGCTTTCTTT
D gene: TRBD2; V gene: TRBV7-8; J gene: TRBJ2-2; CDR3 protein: CASSWGLAGGLPGELFF; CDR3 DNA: TGTGCCAGCAGCTGGGGACTAGCGGGGGGGCTTCCCGGGGAGCTGTTTTTT
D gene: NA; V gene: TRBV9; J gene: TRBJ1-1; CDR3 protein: CASSTRQFGAAFF; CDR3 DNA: TGTGCCAGCAGCACCCGCCAATTCGGTGCCGCTTTCTTT
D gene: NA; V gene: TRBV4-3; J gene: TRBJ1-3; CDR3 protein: CASSQDAGEGNTIYF; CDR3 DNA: TGCGCCAGCAGCCAAGATGCGGGGGAGGGAAACACCATATATTTT
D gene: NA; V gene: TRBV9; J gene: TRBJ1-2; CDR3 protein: CASSPDSRPNYGYTF; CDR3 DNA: TGTGCCAGCAGCCCCGACAGTCGACCTAACTATGGCTACACCTTC
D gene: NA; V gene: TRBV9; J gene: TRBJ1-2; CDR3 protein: CASSLGQGNYGYTF; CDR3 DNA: TGTGCCAGCAGTTTGGGGCAGGGTAACTATGGCTACACCTTC
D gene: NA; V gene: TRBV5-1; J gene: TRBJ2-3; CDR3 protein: CASSLRLNNKADTQYF; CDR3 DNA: TGCGCCAGCAGCCTTCGACTCAACAATAAGGCAGATACGCAGTATTTT
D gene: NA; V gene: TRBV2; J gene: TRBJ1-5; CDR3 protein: CASVSQKFTNQPQHF; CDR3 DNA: TGTGCCAGCGTCAGTCAGAAGTTCACCAATCAGCCCCAGCATTTT
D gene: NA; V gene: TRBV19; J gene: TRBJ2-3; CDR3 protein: CASSIMRTTDTQYF; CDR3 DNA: TGTGCCAGTAGTATAATGAGAACCACAGATACGCAGTATTTT
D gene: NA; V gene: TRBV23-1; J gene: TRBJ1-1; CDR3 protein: CASTKGGMNTEAFF; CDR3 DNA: TGCGCCAGCACCAAGGGAGGGATGAACACTGAAGCTTTCTTT
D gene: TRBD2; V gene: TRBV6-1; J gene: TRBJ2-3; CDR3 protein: CASSESLAGGPTDTQYF; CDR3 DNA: TGTGCCAGCAGTGAATCGCTAGCGGGGGGGCCGACAGATACGCAGTATTTT
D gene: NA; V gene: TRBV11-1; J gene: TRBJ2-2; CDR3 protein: CASKTGHNTGELFF; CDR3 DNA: TGTGCCAGCAAAACGGGACATAACACCGGGGAGCTGTTTTTT
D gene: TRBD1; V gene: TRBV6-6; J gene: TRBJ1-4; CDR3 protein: CASKGQATNEKLFF; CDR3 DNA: TGTGCCAGCAAGGGACAGGCAACTAATGAAAAACTGTTTTTT
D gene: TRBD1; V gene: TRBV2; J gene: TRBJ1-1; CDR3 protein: CASRGQEVTEAFF; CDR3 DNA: TGTGCCAGCAGGGGACAGGAGGTCACTGAAGCTTTCTTT